The 6 T cell receptor beta chains presented below share a single source sample, sequenced in a study of T cell changes during pregnancy in multiple sclerosis. Sequenced by immunoSEQ multiplex PCR; TCRdb stores in-frame clones only, minus some. The sample lists about 110,000 clones, 92% seen once, with 0.65% to 0.9% in the top ten. Sample: peripheral blood, taken in the third trimester of pregnancy. All receptors come from a female donor in good health, enrolled as a control in a pregnancy study.

This rearrangement joins TRBV5-3 to TRBJ1-1; a weak D match, TRBD1 (6 bases). TRBV5-3 is flagged as an ORF with uncertain function. This CDR3 contains 17 residues. The V and J ends lost 7 bases and 3 bases respectively, with 25 bases between them. In DNA form, the CDR3 reads TGTGCCAGAGGCCCCAGCCCCTCAGGGGTAGGGGACACTGAAGCTTTCTTT. Protein product: CARGPSPSGVGDTEAFF.

The chain is built from TRBV19 and TRBJ2-3; 9 positions match TRBD1. The J segment lost 5 bases and the V segment lost 5 bases, leaving 8 bases of the junction unmatched. Germline CDR1 and CDR2: LNHDA and SQIVND (reference sequence). CDR3 size: 15 residues. CDR3 in DNA: TGTGCCAGTAGTGAGACAGGGGGAACGGGAGATACGCAGTATTTT. This sequence encodes CASSETGGTGDTQYF. Drawing the rest from reference TRBV19 and TRBJ2-3, the complete variable domain is DGGITQSPKYLFRKEGQNVTLSCEQNLNHDAMYWYRQDPGQGLRLIYYSQIVNDFQKGDIAEGYSVSREKKESFPLTVTSAQKNPTAFYLCASSETGGTGDTQYFGPGTRLTVL.

This chain uses TRBV5-1 with TRBJ2-2; possible D gene TRBD2, 5 bases. V was trimmed by 2 bases and J by 1 base, leaving 9 bases between them. The CDR3 covers 15 residues. Per germline, CDR1 SGHRS and CDR2 YFSETQ. The CDR3 spells CASSFGEGNTGELFF. The CDR3 region has the DNA TGCGCCAGCAGCTTCGGTGAGGGGAACACCGGGGAGCTGTTTTTT.

The CDR3 sequence is CASGFYNREETQYF. The CDR3 DNA reads TGTGCTAGTGGTTTCTATAACAGGGAAGAGACCCAGTACTTC. This chain links TRBV12-5 with TRBJ2-5, with D perhaps matching TRBD1 (6 bases). V lost 3 bases and J 3 bases, leaving 11 bases between the germline ends. The CDR3 is 14 residues long. Germline V lookup: CDR1 LGHNT, CDR2 FRNRAP.

This sequence joins TRBV5-6 and TRBJ2-2; no definite D call. V was trimmed by 4 bases and J by 0 bases, leaving 10 bases between them. Germline V lookup: CDR1 SGHDT, CDR2 YYEEEE. The CDR3 runs to 15 residues. CDR3 coding DNA: TGTGCCAGCAGCCCACTTGGGCCGAACACCGGGGAGCTGTTTTTT. Its protein is CASSPLGPNTGELFF.

This sequence joins TRBV5-4 and TRBJ1-2; 9 bases are a match to TRBD1. The CDR3 spans 14 residues. After removal of 6 bases from V and 1 base from J, the junction contained 4 bases not matched to a gene. The germline CDR1 and CDR2 sequences are SGHNT and YYREEE (reference sequence). DNA for the CDR3: TGTGCCAGCACCCCGGACAGGGGTAACTATGGCTACACCTTC. As protein: CASTPDRGNYGYTF.